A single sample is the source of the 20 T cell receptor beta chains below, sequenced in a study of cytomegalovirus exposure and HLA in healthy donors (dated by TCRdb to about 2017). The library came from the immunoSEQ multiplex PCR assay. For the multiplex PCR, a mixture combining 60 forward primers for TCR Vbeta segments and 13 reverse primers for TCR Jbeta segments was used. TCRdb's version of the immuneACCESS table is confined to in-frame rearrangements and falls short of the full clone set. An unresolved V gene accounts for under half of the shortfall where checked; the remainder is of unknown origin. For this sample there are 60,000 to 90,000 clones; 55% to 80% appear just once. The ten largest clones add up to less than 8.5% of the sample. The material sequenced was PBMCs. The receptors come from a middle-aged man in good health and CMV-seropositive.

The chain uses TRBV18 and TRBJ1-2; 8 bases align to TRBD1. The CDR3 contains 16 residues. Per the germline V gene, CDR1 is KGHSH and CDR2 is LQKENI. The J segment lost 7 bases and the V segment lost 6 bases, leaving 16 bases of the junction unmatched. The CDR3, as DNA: TGTGCCAGCTCCGCTTCCCGACAGGGGCGAGGGGGTGGCTACACCTTC. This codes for CASSASRQGRGGGYTF.

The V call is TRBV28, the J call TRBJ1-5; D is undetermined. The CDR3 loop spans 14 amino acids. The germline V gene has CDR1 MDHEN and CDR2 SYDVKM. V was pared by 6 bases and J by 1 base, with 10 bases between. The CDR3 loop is CASSSGGSNQPQHF. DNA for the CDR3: TGTGCCAGCAGCTCCGGAGGGAGCAATCAGCCCCAGCATTTT.

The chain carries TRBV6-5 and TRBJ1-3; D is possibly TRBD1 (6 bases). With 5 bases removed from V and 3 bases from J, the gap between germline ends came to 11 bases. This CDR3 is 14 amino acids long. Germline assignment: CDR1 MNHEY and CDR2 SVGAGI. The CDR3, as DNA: TGTGCCAGCAGTACAGGGACGGATGGAAACACCATATATTTT. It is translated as CASSTGTDGNTIYF.

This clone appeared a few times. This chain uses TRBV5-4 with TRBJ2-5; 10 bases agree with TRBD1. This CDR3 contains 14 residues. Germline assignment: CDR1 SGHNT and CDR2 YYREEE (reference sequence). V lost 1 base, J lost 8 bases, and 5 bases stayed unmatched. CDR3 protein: CASSLQGQGKTQYF. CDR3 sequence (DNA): TGTGCCAGCAGCTTGCAGGGACAGGGGAAAACCCAGTACTTC.

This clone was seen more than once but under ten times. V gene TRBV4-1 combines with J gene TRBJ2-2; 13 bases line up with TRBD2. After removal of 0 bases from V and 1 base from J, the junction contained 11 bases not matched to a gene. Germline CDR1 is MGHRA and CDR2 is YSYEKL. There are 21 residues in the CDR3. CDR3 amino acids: CASSQEKPGLAGQMNTGELFF. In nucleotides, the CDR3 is TGCGCCAGCAGCCAAGAAAAACCGGGACTAGCGGGACAGATGAACACCGGGGAGCTGTTTTTT.

CDR3 nucleotides: TGTGCCAGCAGCTTGGCTGGCCCCAATGAGCAGTTCTTC. Encoded protein: CASSLAGPNEQFF. The rearrangement uses TRBV5-4 and TRBJ2-1, with D unclear. The CDR3 has 13 amino acids. Trimming took 0 bases from V and 6 from J, leaving 7 bases between them. Looked up from germline, CDR1 is SGHNT and CDR2 is YYREEE (reference sequence).

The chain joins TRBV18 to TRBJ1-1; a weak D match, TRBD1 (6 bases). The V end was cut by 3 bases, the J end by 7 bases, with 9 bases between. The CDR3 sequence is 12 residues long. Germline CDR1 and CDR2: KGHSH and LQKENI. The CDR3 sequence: CASSPQDSEAFF. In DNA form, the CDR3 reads TGTGCCAGCTCACCGCAGGACAGTGAAGCTTTCTTT.

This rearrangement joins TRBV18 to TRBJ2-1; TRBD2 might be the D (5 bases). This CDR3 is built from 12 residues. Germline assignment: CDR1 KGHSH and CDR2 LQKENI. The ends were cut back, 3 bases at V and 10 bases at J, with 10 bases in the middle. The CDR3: CASSPEGREQFF. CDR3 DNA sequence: TGTGCCAGCTCACCCGAGGGTCGGGAGCAGTTCTTC.

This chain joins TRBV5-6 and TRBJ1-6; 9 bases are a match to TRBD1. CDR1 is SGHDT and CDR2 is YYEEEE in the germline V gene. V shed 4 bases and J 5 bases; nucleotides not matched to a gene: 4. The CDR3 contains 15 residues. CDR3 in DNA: TGTGCCAGCAGCCCCAGGACAGGGGATAATTCACCCCTCCACTTT. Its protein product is CASSPRTGDNSPLHF.

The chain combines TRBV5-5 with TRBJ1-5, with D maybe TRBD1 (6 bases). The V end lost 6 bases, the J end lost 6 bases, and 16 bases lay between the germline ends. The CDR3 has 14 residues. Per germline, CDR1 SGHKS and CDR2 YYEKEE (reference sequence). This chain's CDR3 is CASNELGGGQPQHF. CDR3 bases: TGTGCCAGCAACGAGCTGGGAGGGGGTCAGCCCCAGCATTTT.

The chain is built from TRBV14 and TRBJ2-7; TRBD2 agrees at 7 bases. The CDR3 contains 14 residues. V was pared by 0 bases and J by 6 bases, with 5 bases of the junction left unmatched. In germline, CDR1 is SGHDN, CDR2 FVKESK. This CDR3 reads CASSQERGGSEQYF. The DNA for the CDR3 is TGTGCCAGCAGCCAAGAGCGGGGCGGGAGCGAGCAGTACTTC. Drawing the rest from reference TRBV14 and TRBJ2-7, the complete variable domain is EAGVTQFPSHSVIEKGQTVTLRCDPISGHDNLYWYRRVMGKEIKFLLHFVKESKQDESGMPNNRFLAERTGGTYSTLKVQPAELEDSGVYFCASSQERGGSEQYFGPGTRLTVT.

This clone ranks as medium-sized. The CDR3 protein is CASSPKGVRGTEAFF. In DNA form, the CDR3 reads TGTGCCAGCAGTCCCAAGGGGGTCCGCGGCACTGAAGCTTTCTTT. The rearrangement uses TRBV6-5 and TRBJ1-1; tentatively, D is TRBD1 (6 bases). The V and J ends lost 5 bases and 4 bases respectively, with 17 bases between them. CDR3 length: 15 amino acids. CDR1 MNHEY and CDR2 SVGAGI come from the germline V gene.

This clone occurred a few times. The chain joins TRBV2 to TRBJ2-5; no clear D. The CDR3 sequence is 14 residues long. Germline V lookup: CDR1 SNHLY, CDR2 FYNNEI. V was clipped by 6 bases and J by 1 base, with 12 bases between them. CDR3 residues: CASRKSMLQETQYF. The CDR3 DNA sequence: TGTGCCAGCAGGAAGAGTATGCTCCAAGAGACCCAGTACTTC.

CDR3 DNA sequence: TGTGCCAGCAGTGAGACGACTAGCGGGGTTTTTAAACGGAGGAATGAGCAGTTCTTC. The encoded protein is CASSETTSGVFKRRNEQFF. This chain connects TRBV6-4 to TRBJ2-1; the match to TRBD2 covers 11 bases. CDR1 and CDR2 from the germline V gene are MRHNA and SNTAGT. The CDR3 is 19 amino acids. Trimming cost V 3 bases and J 7 bases; bases outside gene matches: 17.

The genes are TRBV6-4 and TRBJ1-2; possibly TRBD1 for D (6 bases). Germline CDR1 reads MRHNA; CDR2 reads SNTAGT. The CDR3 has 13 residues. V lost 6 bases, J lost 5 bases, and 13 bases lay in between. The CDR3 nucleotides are TGTGCCAGCAGCCCCGAGGGGGATTATGGCTACACCTTC. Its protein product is CASSPEGDYGYTF.

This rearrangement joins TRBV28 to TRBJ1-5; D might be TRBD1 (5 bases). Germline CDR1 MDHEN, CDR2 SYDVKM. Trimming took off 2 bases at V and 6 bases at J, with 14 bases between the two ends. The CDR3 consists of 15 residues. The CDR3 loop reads CASSLLGGEGQPQHF. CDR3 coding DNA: TGTGCCAGCAGTTTACTGGGAGGGGAGGGTCAGCCCCAGCATTTT.

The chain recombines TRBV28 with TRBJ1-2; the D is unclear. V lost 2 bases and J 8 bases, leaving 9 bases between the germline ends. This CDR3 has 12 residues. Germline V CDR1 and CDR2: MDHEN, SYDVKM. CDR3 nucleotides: TGTGCCAGCAGTTTAATTGGGAGAGGCTACACCTTC. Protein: CASSLIGRGYTF.

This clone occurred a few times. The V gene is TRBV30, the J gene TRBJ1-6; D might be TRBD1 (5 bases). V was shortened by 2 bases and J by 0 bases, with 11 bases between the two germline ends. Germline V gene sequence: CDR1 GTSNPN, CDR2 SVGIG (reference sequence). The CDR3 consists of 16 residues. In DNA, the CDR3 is TGTGCCTGGAGTAAGACAGATAGCTCCTATAATTCACCCCTCCACTTT. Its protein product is CAWSKTDSSYNSPLHF.

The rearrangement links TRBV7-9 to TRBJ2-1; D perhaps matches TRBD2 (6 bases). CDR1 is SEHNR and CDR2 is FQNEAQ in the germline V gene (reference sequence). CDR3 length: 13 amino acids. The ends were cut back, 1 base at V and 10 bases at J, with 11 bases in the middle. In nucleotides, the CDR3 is TGTGCCAGCAGCTTAGTGGGGGGAACCGAGCAGTTCTTC. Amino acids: CASSLVGGTEQFF. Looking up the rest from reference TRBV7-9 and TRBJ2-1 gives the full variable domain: DTGVSQNPRHKITKRGQNVTFRCDPISEHNRLYWYRQTLGQGPEFLTYFQNEAQLEKSRLLSDRFSAERPKGSFSTLEIQRTEQGDSAMYLCASSLVGGTEQFFGPGTRLTVL.

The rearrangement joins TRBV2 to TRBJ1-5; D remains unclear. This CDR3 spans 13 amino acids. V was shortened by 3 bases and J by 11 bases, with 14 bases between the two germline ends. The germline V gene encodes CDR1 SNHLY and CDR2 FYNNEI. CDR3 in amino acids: CASSEDYPSTQHF. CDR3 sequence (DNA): TGTGCCAGCAGTGAGGACTACCCATCGACCCAGCATTTT.